This T cell receptor (beta chain) was observed in a study of blood T cell repertoires in COVID-19. V gave up 6 bases and J gave up 2 bases; unmatched junction bases: 3. Per germline, CDR1 MNHEY and CDR2 SVGAGI. This CDR3 is 14 amino acids long. Sequencing was performed with immunoSEQ multiplex PCR; in TCRdb, only in-frame clones are kept and a portion is missing. The repertoire has roughly 100,000 clones, 80% to 95% of them found once; the top ten carry 5% to 6%. The receptor's source is a man aged 50 to 59 with active COVID-19. The rearrangement links TRBV6-5 to TRBJ2-3; 9 bases match TRBD2. Sequencing used peripheral blood. This chain's CDR3 is CASRIAGDTDTQYF. The DNA of the CDR3 is TGTGCCAGCAGGATAGCGGGAGACACAGATACGCAGTATTTT.